The clone carrying this T cell receptor (beta chain) was found many times. This entry is derived from a study of T cells in Graves' hyperthyroidism and ophthalmopathy. Template material for amplifying TCR beta CDR3 regions consisted of RNA transcripts. First-round RT-PCR targeting the TCR CDR3 was performed with the HTBI primer set. TCRdb analysed the multiplex PCR reads with MiXCR anew, one entry per CDR3 protein. Among about 600,000 distinct CDR3 sequences listed, 15% to 20% were seen once. Sequencing used blood. This clonotype was sampled from a woman between 35 and 50 years old with Graves' ophthalmopathy.

The CDR3 sequence: CASSSGQGYTEAFF. The CDR3 DNA reads as TGTGCCAGCAGTTCGGGACAGGGGTACACTGAAGCTTTCTTT. The chain has TRBV6-2 or TRBV6-3 and TRBJ1-1, with TRBD1 matching 10 bases. V was pared by 4 bases and J by 3 bases, with 2 bases of the junction left unmatched. Germline V gene sequence: CDR1 MNHEY, CDR2 SVGEGT. The CDR3 length is 14 residues.